Listed below are T cell receptor beta chains from one sample, sequenced in a study of spatial heterogeneity in lung cancer. TCRdb recomputed calls from the 5' RACE reads with MiXCR, one row per CDR3 protein. The sample shows about 700 distinct CDR3 sequences, approximately 11% of them seen only once. The sample in question was normal lung tissue next to the tumor, obtained at surgery. These receptors originate from a male donor with early-stage non-small cell lung cancer. The CDR3 runs from the conserved cysteine through the conserved F or W.

J | V | CDR3
TRBJ1-1 | TRBV12-3/TRBV12-4 | CASSPGARNTEAFF
TRBJ2-7 | TRBV7-2 | CASSLGTILDPYEQYF
TRBJ2-1 | TRBV6-1 | CASSEISGGQHEQFF
TRBJ2-1 | TRBV11-3 | CASKYNSYNEQFF
TRBJ1-2 | TRBV4-1 | CASSQTTEQENGYTF
TRBJ2-1 | TRBV5-8 | CASSLGFGGNEQFF
TRBJ2-3 | TRBV2 | CASCPLDRFTDTQYF
TRBJ2-7 | TRBV7-9 | CAVEGRETYEQYF
TRBJ2-3 | TRBV11-2 | CASSPTRTRNTDTQYF